This passage covers 25 T cell receptor beta chains from one sample sequenced in a study of cytomegalovirus exposure and HLA in healthy donors. Primers for the PCR totalled 60 Vbeta and 13 Jbeta. Produced via immunoSEQ multiplex PCR; TCRdb's table is partial and in-frame only. The sample includes about 150,000 clones, 60% to 85% of them seen just once. Sequences were obtained from PBMCs. All receptors come from a woman aged 40 to 55 in good health and CMV-seropositive.

V is TRBV6-6 and J is TRBJ2-3, with 7 bases that match TRBD2. Germline V gene sequence: CDR1 MNHNY, CDR2 SVGAGI (reference sequence). This CDR3 comprises 13 residues. V was pared by 8 bases and J by 2 bases, with 4 bases of the junction left unmatched. The CDR3 sequence: CASGGEITDTQYF. The CDR3 DNA sequence: TGTGCCAGCGGGGGGGAGATCACAGATACGCAGTATTTT.

This clone was recorded a few times. The chain is built from TRBV28 and TRBJ1-5, with 8 bases identical to TRBD1. V dropped 5 bases and J dropped 5; count of bases not matched to a gene: 5. The CDR3 consists of 14 residues. Germline lookup yields CDR1 MDHEN and CDR2 SYDVKM. In nucleotides, the CDR3 is TGTGCCAGCAGTGAACGGACAGGGCATCAGCCCCAGCATTTT. It is translated as CASSERTGHQPQHF.

This clone came up a few times. At the DNA level, this CDR3 is encoded by other sequences in the same sample as well. The genes are TRBV18 and TRBJ1-3; TRBD1 matches at 9 bases. V gave up 6 bases and J gave up 1 base; unmatched junction bases: 4. Germline V gene sequence: CDR1 KGHSH, CDR2 LQKENI. There are 15 residues in the CDR3. The CDR3 here is CASSPGTGSGNTIYF. As DNA, the CDR3 is TGTGCCAGCTCCCCCGGGACAGGGTCTGGAAACACCATATATTTT.

This chain's CDR3 is CASSKDRLMNTEAFF. In DNA form, the CDR3 reads TGTGCCAGCAGTAAGGACAGACTCATGAACACTGAAGCTTTCTTT. The genes are TRBV6-1 and TRBJ1-1; D may be TRBD1 (6 bases). V was shortened by 5 bases and J by 0 bases, with 13 bases between the two germline ends. The CDR3 is 15 residues long. Germline CDR1 reads MNHNS; CDR2 reads SASEGT.

The rearrangement uses TRBV11-2 and TRBJ2-3; 11 bases map to TRBD2. V shed 5 bases, J shed 4 bases, and the junction held 8 bases outside the gene matches. Germline assignment: CDR1 SGHAT and CDR2 FQNNGV. There are 16 residues in the CDR3. CDR3 region: CASSNVAGGNSDTQYF. CDR3 sequence (DNA): TGTGCCAGCAGCAACGTAGCGGGGGGGAATTCAGATACGCAGTATTTT.

The chain carries TRBV2 and TRBJ1-2; D might be TRBD1 (5 bases). This CDR3 region has 15 residues. V was cut by 2 bases and J by 4 bases, with 14 bases left in between. CDR1 and CDR2 from the germline V gene are SNHLY and FYNNEI. The CDR3 DNA reads as TGTGCCAGCAGTGAAACCAGGGCGGAATTCTATGGCTACACCTTC. The encoded protein is CASSETRAEFYGYTF.

This clone has only a few counts. V gene TRBV27 combines with J gene TRBJ1-2; D ambiguous. This CDR3 spans 14 amino acids. Trimming stripped 7 bases from V and 4 bases from J, with 16 bases between. Germline CDR1 MNHEY, CDR2 SMNVEV (reference sequence). The CDR3 DNA is TGTGCCAGCAAACTGATGGCCGACTCCTATGGCTACACCTTC. This codes for CASKLMADSYGYTF.

CDR3 amino acids: CASTSQGGTGELFF. The CDR3 bases are TGTGCCAGCACCTCCCAGGGGGGCACCGGGGAGCTGTTTTTT. V and J are TRBV6-1 and TRBJ2-2; maybe TRBD1 (7 bases). V lost 7 bases to trimming and J lost 4 bases, with 13 bases between them. CDR1 and CDR2 from the germline V gene are MNHNS and SASEGT. The CDR3 contains 14 residues.

This sequence joins TRBV6-5 and TRBJ1-1, with D tentatively TRBD1 (5 bases). The V end lost 7 bases, the J end lost 4 bases, and 19 bases lay between the germline ends. The germline gives CDR1 MNHEY, CDR2 SVGAGI. The CDR3 has 15 residues. Here the CDR3 DNA reads TGTGCCAGCAACATCGGGGGGGGATGGGGCACTGAAGCTTTCTTT. Its protein is CASNIGGGWGTEAFF.

This chain's CDR3 is CASSQDYLRGEQYF. The DNA of the CDR3 is TGTGCCAGCAGTCAGGACTACCTCCGGGGCGAGCAGTACTTC. V is TRBV6-6 and J is TRBJ2-7, with D tentatively TRBD2 (6 bases). V was pared by 5 bases and J by 6 bases, with 17 bases between. Germline V gene lookup returns CDR1 MNHNY and CDR2 SVGAGI (reference sequence). There are 14 residues in the CDR3.

The V and J genes are TRBV7-9 and TRBJ1-1, with D unclear. Trimming pared 5 bases from V and 1 base from J, leaving 8 bases between. Germline CDR1 reads SEHNR; CDR2 reads FQNEAQ (reference sequence). The CDR3 runs to 13 residues. The CDR3 bases are TGTGCCAGCAGCGAGCGAGAGAACACTGAAGCTTTCTTT. Its protein is CASSERENTEAFF.

The CDR3, as DNA: TGTGCCATCAGCGAAACTAGCGGGGGGGCCCGTGAGACCCAGTACTTC. It translates to CAISETSGGARETQYF. The chain links TRBV10-3 to TRBJ2-5, with 13 bases identical to TRBD2. This CDR3 is built from 16 residues. Trimming took 6 bases from V and 5 from J; bases not matched to a gene: 9. Germline CDR1 is ENHRY and CDR2 is SYGVKD.

This clone has a single count. The J gene is TRBJ1-2, the V gene TRBV19, with 7 bases identical to TRBD1. The J segment lost 4 bases and the V segment lost 4 bases, leaving 9 bases of the junction unmatched. CDR3 length: 15 amino acids. Germline CDR1 and CDR2: LNHDA and SQIVND (reference sequence). CDR3 DNA: TGTGCCAGTAGTACCGGACAGGTTCGCGGCTATGGCTACACCTTC. This translates into CASSTGQVRGYGYTF.

The chain uses TRBV13 and TRBJ2-7; the D gene is possibly TRBD1 (5 bases). V was cut by 0 bases and J by 4 bases, with 7 bases left in between. The CDR3 consists of 13 residues. Germline CDR1 is PRHDT and CDR2 is FYEKMQ (reference sequence). CDR3 sequence (DNA): TGTGCCAGCAGCTTAGGGGGGCCGTACGAGCAGTACTTC. This gives the protein CASSLGGPYEQYF.

The genes are TRBV11-3 and TRBJ2-1; possibly TRBD1 for D (7 bases). The germline V gene has CDR1 SGHNT and CDR2 YENEEA. Trimming stripped 5 bases from V and 7 bases from J, with 24 bases between. The CDR3 has 17 residues. The CDR3 loop is CASSLGTGAGTVNEQFF. The CDR3 region has the DNA TGTGCCAGCAGCCTCGGAACAGGGGCGGGGACGGTGAATGAGCAGTTCTTC.

The chain is built from TRBV7-3 and TRBJ2-3, with TRBD2 matching over 7 bases. CDR1 is SGHTA, CDR2 FQGTGA, per germline. The CDR3 loop spans 14 amino acids. J gave up 3 bases and V 5 bases, and 5 bases lay outside the gene matches. DNA of the CDR3: TGTGCCAGCAGCATATCTAGCGGTACAGATACGCAGTATTTT. This translates into CASSISSGTDTQYF.

V is TRBV7-9 and J is TRBJ1-1, with D uncertain. Trimming shortened V by 5 bases and J by 4 bases, and 17 bases separated the two germline ends. The CDR3 has 15 residues. Per germline, CDR1 SEHNR and CDR2 FQNEAQ (reference sequence). In DNA form, the CDR3 reads TGTGCCAGCAGCGCATCGGCGGGGATGGGCACTGAAGCTTTCTTT. It yields the protein CASSASAGMGTEAFF. The full variable domain, its missing parts supplied by reference TRBV7-9 and TRBJ1-1, is DTGVSQNPRHKITKRGQNVTFRCDPISEHNRLYWYRQTLGQGPEFLTYFQNEAQLEKSRLLSDRFSAERPKGSFSTLEIQRTEQGDSAMYLCASSASAGMGTEAFFGQGTRLTVV.

This clone has a handful of counts. The chain recombines TRBV7-3 with TRBJ1-1; D is uncertain. The germline V and J ends were trimmed by 8 bases and 2 bases, with 9 bases remaining between them. The CDR3 runs 12 residues. Germline V gives CDR1 SGHTA, CDR2 FQGTGA. The chain's CDR3 is CASLILNTEAFF. CDR3 nucleotide sequence: TGTGCCAGCCTTATCCTAAACACTGAAGCTTTCTTT.

The CDR3 protein is CSASQGEQFF. The CDR3 DNA is TGCAGTGCTTCGCAGGGTGAGCAGTTCTTC. The gene calls are TRBV20-1 and TRBJ2-1; TRBD1 might be the D (5 bases). Deletions cut 5 bases from V and 9 bases from J, with 8 bases between. This CDR3 comprises 10 residues. The germline V gene has CDR1 DFQATT and CDR2 SNEGSKA (reference sequence).

This sequence joins TRBV7-2 and TRBJ1-2, with 7 bases fitting TRBD1. CDR1 is SGHTA, CDR2 FQGNSA, per germline. The CDR3 runs 15 residues. J gave up 3 bases and V 2 bases, and 6 bases lay outside the gene matches. The chain's CDR3 is CASSLRAGGDYGYTF. Written as DNA, the CDR3 is TGTGCCAGCAGCTTAAGGGCAGGGGGTGACTATGGCTACACCTTC.

This clone was observed once. The CDR3 loop is CASSPRSYRGKSNEKLFF. In nucleotides, the CDR3 is TGTGCCAGCAGCCCAAGGTCCTACAGGGGCAAGTCAAATGAAAAACTGTTTTTT. The gene calls are TRBV7-9 and TRBJ1-4, with TRBD1 identical over 7 bases. The CDR3 spans 18 residues. Germline lookup yields CDR1 SEHNR and CDR2 FQNEAQ (reference sequence). V gave up 5 bases and J gave up 5 bases; unmatched junction bases: 17.

The V gene is TRBV10-3, the J gene TRBJ2-1; no definite D call. This CDR3 is built from 13 residues. V lost 3 bases, J lost 10 bases, and 13 bases lay in between. Germline CDR1 and CDR2: ENHRY and SYGVKD. As DNA, the CDR3 is TGTGCCATCAGTGAAATAGTCAGTAGCGAGCAGTTCTTC. This translates into CAISEIVSSEQFF.

The CDR3 region is CASSVTSSDTQYF. CDR3 sequence (DNA): TGTGCCAGCAGCGTGACTAGCTCAGATACGCAGTATTTT. The V call is TRBV7-2, the J call TRBJ2-3, with 7 bases lining up with TRBD2. This CDR3 has 13 residues. Trimming took 5 bases from V and 4 from J; bases not matched to a gene: 3. Germline loops: CDR1 SGHTA, CDR2 FQGNSA.

V gene TRBV10-3 combines with J gene TRBJ2-1, with 9 bases matching TRBD1. With V trimmed by 5 bases and J by 6 bases, 5 bases remained unmatched. The germline V gene has CDR1 ENHRY and CDR2 SYGVKD. The CDR3 has 14 amino acids. The CDR3 spells CAISRDRVSNEQFF. CDR3 nucleotides: TGTGCCATCAGTCGGGACAGGGTAAGCAATGAGCAGTTCTTC.

The V and J genes are TRBV5-4 and TRBJ2-1; 11 bases match TRBD2. The CDR3 covers 15 residues. The V gene end was trimmed by 4 bases and the J gene end by 7 bases; junction bases not matched to a gene: 7. From germline, CDR1 is SGHNT and CDR2 YYREEE (reference sequence). The chain's CDR3 is CASSVVAGGQNEQFF. For the CDR3, the DNA is TGTGCCAGCAGCGTTGTAGCGGGGGGGCAAAATGAGCAGTTCTTC.